This entry describes one TCR beta chain. The antigen remains unidentified. Treatment indicated: roughly ten-day PBMC culture with coronavirus spike peptide pools or control peptides (ViraFEST assay). V shed 2 bases and J shed 4 bases, with 11 bases lying between them. Germline lookup yields CDR1 MRHNA and CDR2 SNTAGT. The length of the CDR3 is 14 residues. This specimen belongs to a study of vaccination and CD4 T cells after COVID-19. Study-level results: Spike mono-reactivity was shown by 304 of 307 vaccine-specific clones in convalescent patients.

Oncomine TCR Beta short-read sequencing was applied to DNA from cultured CD4+ T cells. TCRdb reanalysed the PCR reads using MiXCR and keeps one entry per CDR3 protein. The table shows around 18,000 distinct CDR3 sequences, with approximately 49% occurring only once. This receptor was identified in a human donor who had recovered from COVID-19. The sequenced sample was CD4+ T cells from blood, cultured in vitro, obtained before SARS-CoV-2 vaccination. The chain recombines TRBV6-4 with TRBJ1-1, with D tentatively TRBD1 (5 bases). The CDR3 DNA reads TGTGCCAGCAGTGACGAGGGGCTGGGCACTGAAGCTTTCTTT. Translation gives CASSDEGLGTEAFF.